This T cell receptor (beta chain) was profiled in a study of STAT5B mutations in CD4+ large granular lymphocyte leukemia. Assay: immunoSEQ multiplex PCR; the TCRdb copy retains only in-frame clones and omits some. The sample gives more than 30,000 clones, 69% of which show up once; 2.5% to 3% is in the top ten. The CDR3 sequence is 15 residues long. The germline CDR1 and CDR2 sequences are LGHNT and FRNRAP. After removal of 6 bases from V and 3 bases from J, the junction contained 9 bases not matched to a gene. The sequencing sample was made of CD4+ T cells from blood buffy coats. The chain employs TRBV12-5 and TRBJ2-7; 9 bases match TRBD1. The clonotype originates from a human donor in good health. The CDR3 spells CASGPPGTGFYEQYF. CDR3 nucleotide sequence: TGTGCTAGTGGACCTCCCGGGACAGGGTTCTACGAGCAGTACTTC.